This entry features one T cell receptor beta chain sequence. Its antigen is still unknown. At a deep level, the assay was run. Some clones are missing from TCRdb's copy, which holds only in-frame ones; the method was immunoSEQ multiplex PCR. In the table there are roughly 2,000,000 clones, over 85% of which are singletons. The naive CD8 subset, CD45RO-negative cells positively selected for CCR7, excluded terminally differentiated effector memory CD45RA+ cells. This sample was taken from a study of shared clonotypes between healthy human individuals. Study findings and constraints: It was only blood that was sampled, and tissue repertoires likely differ.

This CDR3 contains 15 residues. The V gene lost 4 bases and the J gene lost 0 bases, with 13 bases spanning the gap. Germline CDR1 and CDR2: MGHRA and YSYEKL. This sequence originates from a man aged 18 to 30 in good health. This sequence joins TRBV4-1 and TRBJ2-7, with D uncertain. Sequencing input: naive CD8+ T cells sorted from blood. The CDR3 spells CASSPLWEGSYEQYF. In DNA, the CDR3 is TGCGCCAGCAGCCCACTCTGGGAAGGCTCCTACGAGCAGTACTTC.